This TCR beta chain was found in a study of CD8 T cells in ankylosing spondylitis. Study findings and constraints: Previous work reported some of these motif variants in the synovial fluid and blood of reactive arthritis.

This clonotype showed up many times. The antigen remains undetermined. TCRdb reprocessed the 5' RACE reads with MiXCR, giving one entry per CDR3 protein. The data hold under 250,000 distinct CDR3 sequences, with over 8.5% observed a single time. Trimming removed 3 bases at V and 3 bases at J, with 13 bases between. Germline CDR1 SGHRS, CDR2 YFSETQ. CDR3 length: 14 amino acids. This clonotype was obtained from a male donor with ankylosing spondylitis or in good health (not recorded which). J is TRBJ2-7 and V is TRBV5-1; TRBD2 is a possible D gene (6 bases). Sequencing used blood, either unsorted or a sorted T cell fraction (not recorded which). The CDR3 sequence: CASSSGTAIYEQYF. The CDR3 region has the DNA TGCGCCAGCAGCTCCGGGACTGCAATCTACGAGCAGTACTTC.